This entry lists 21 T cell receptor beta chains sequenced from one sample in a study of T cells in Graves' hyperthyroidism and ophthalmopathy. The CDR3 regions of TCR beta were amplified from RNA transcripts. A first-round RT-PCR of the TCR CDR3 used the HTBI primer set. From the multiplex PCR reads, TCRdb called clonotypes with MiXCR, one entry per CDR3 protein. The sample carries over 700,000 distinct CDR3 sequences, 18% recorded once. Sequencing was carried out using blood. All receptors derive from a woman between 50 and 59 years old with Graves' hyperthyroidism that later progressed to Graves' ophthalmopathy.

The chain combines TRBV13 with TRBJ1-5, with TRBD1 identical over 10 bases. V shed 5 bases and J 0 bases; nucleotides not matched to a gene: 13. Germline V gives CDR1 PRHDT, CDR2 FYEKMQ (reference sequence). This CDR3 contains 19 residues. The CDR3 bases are TGTGCCAGCAGCGTGGACAGGGGGAGGATAGGGTATAGCAATCAGCCCCAGCATTTT. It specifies CASSVDRGRIGYSNQPQHF.

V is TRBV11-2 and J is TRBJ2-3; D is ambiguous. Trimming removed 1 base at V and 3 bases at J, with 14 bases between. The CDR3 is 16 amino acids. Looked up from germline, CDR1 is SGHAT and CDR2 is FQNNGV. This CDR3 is CASSLGLLVRTDTQYF. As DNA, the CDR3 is TGTGCCAGCAGCTTAGGGCTCTTAGTCAGGACAGATACGCAGTATTTT. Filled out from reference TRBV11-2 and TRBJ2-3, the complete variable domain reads EAGVAQSPRYKIIEKRQSVAFWCNPISGHATLYWYQQILGQGPKLLIQFQNNGVVDDSQLPKDRFSAERLKGVDSTLKIQPAKLEDSAVYLCASSLGLLVRTDTQYFGPGTRLTVL.

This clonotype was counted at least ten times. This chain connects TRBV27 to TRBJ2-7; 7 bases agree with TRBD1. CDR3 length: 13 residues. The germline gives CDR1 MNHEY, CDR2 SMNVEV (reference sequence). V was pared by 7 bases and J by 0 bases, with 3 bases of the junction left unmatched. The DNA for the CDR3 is TGTGCCAGCATTGGGGACAGCTCCTACGAGCAGTACTTC. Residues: CASIGDSSYEQYF.

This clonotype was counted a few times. The CDR3 reads CASRSELGLSQETQYF. Written as DNA, the CDR3 is TGTGCCAGCAGATCGGAGTTGGGTCTGTCCCAAGAGACCCAGTACTTC. This sequence joins TRBV6-1 and TRBJ2-5; D unresolved. Per germline, CDR1 MNHNS and CDR2 SASEGT. The ends were cut back, 6 bases at V and 1 base at J, with 18 bases in the middle. The CDR3 spans 16 residues.

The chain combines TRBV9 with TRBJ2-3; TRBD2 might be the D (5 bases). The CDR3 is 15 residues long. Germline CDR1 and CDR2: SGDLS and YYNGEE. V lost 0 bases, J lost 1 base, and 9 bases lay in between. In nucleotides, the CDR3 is TGTGCCAGCAGCGTAGCGGGGTCCCGCACAGATACGCAGTATTTT. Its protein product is CASSVAGSRTDTQYF. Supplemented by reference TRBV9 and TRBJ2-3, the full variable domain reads DSGVTQTPKHLITATGQRVTLRCSPRSGDLSVYWYQQSLDQGLQFLIQYYNGEERAKGNILERFSAQQFPDLHSELNLSSLELGDSALYFCASSVAGSRTDTQYFGPGTRLTVL.

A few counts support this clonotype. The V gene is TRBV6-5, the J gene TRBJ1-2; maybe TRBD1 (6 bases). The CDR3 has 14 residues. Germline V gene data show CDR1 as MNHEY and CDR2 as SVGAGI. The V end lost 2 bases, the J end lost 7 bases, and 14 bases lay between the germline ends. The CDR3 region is CASSYKRDRPGYTF. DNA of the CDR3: TGTGCCAGCAGTTACAAAAGAGACAGGCCTGGCTACACCTTC.

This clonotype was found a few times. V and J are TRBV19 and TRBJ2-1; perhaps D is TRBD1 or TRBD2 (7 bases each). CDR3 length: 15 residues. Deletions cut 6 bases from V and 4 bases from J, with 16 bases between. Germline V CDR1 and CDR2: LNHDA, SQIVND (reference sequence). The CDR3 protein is CASSSGGGFYNEQFF. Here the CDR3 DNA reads TGTGCCAGTAGCTCAGGGGGGGGATTTTACAATGAGCAGTTCTTC.

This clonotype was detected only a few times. The CDR3 sequence is CASSWTGAATDTQYF. Written as DNA, the CDR3 is TGTGCCAGCAGCTGGACAGGGGCCGCCACAGATACGCAGTATTTT. The rearrangement links TRBV11-3 to TRBJ2-3, with 9 bases lining up with TRBD1. The CDR3 loop spans 15 amino acids. V shed 4 bases and J 2 bases; nucleotides not matched to a gene: 4. Germline CDR1 SGHNT, CDR2 YENEEA.

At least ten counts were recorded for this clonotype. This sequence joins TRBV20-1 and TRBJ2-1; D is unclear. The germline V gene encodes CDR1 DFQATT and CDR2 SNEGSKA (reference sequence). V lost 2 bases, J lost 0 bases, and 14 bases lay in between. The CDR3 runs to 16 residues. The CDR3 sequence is CSARPLTLSSYNEQFF. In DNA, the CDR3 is TGCAGTGCTAGACCCCTTACATTAAGCTCCTACAATGAGCAGTTCTTC.

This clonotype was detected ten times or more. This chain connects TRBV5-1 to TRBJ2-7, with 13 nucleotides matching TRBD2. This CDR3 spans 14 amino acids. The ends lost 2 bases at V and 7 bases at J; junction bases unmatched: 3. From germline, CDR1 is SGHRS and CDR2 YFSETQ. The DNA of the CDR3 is TGCGCCAGCAGCTTCGGACTAGCGGGGGAAGAGCAGTACTTC. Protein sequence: CASSFGLAGEEQYF.

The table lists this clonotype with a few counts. CDR3 sequence reads: CSAPAVGRNQPQHF. CDR3 coding DNA: TGCAGTGCCCCGGCGGTCGGCCGAAATCAGCCCCAGCATTTT. J is TRBJ1-5 and V is TRBV20-1; D gene unclear. The CDR3 runs to 14 residues. The V gene lost 6 bases and the J gene lost 4 bases, with 16 bases spanning the gap. CDR1 and CDR2 (germline): DFQATT, SNEGSKA (reference sequence).

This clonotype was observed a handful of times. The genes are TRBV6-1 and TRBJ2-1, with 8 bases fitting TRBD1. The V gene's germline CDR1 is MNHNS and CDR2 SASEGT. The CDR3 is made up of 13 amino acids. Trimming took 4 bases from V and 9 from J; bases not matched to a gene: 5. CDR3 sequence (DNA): TGTGCCAGCAGTGGGACAGGGTACGGTGAGCAGTTCTTC. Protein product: CASSGTGYGEQFF.

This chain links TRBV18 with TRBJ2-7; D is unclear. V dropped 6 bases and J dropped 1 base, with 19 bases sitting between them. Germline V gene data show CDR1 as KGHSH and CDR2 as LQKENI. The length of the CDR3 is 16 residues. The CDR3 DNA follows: TGTGCCAGCTCGTCAACCTCCGGAACATTATCCTACGAGCAGTACTTC. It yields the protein CASSSTSGTLSYEQYF.

The CDR3 DNA reads as TGCGCCAGCAGCCCCCGTACAGCTAGCACAGATACGCAGTATTTT. Protein sequence: CASSPRTASTDTQYF. The genes are TRBV5-1 and TRBJ2-3; D is unclear. Germline loops: CDR1 SGHRS, CDR2 YFSETQ. The CDR3 consists of 15 residues. The germline V and J ends were trimmed by 4 bases and 0 bases, with 12 bases remaining between them. Full variable domain (outside the CDR3, taken from reference TRBV5-1 and TRBJ2-3): KAGVTQTPRYLIKTRGQQVTLSCSPISGHRSVSWYQQTPGQGLQFLFEYFSETQRNKGNFPGRFSGRQFSNSRSEMNVSTLELGDSALYLCASSPRTASTDTQYFGPGTRLTVL.

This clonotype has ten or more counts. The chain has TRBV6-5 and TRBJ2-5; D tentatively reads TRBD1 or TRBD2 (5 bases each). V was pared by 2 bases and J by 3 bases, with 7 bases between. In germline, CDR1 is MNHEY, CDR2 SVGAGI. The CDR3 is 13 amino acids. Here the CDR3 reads CASSYRGEETQYF. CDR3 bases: TGTGCCAGCAGTTACCGAGGGGAAGAGACCCAGTACTTC.

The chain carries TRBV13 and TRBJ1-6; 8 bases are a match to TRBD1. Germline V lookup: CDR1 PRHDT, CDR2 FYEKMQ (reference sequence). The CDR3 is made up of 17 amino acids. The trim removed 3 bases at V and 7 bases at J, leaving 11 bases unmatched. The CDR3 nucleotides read TGTGCCAGCAGCTTGGATACAGGGGGTACGCTCAATTCACCCCTCCACTTT. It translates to CASSLDTGGTLNSPLHF. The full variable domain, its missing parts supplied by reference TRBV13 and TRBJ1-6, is AAGVIQSPRHLIKEKRETATLKCYPIPRHDTVYWYQQGPGQDPQFLISFYEKMQSDKGSIPDRFSAQQFSDYHSELNMSSLELGDSALYFCASSLDTGGTLNSPLHFGNGTRLTVT.

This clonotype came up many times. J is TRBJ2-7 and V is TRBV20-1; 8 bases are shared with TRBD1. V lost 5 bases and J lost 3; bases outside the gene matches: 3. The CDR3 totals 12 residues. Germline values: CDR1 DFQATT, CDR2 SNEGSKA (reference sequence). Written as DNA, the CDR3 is TGCAGTGCTCAGACAGGGGACTACGAGCAGTACTTC. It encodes CSAQTGDYEQYF.

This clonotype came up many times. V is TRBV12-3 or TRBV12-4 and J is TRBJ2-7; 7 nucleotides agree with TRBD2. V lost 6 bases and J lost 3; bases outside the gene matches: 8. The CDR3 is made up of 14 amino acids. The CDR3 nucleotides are TGTGCCAGCAGAATGCCGGGACTACACTACGAGCAGTACTTC. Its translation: CASRMPGLHYEQYF.

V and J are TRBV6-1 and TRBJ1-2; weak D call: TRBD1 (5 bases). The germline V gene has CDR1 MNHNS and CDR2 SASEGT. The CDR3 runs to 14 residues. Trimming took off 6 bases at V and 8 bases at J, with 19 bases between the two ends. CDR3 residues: CASRNLRDAVGYTF. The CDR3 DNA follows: TGTGCCAGCAGAAACCTCCGGGACGCTGTAGGCTACACCTTC.

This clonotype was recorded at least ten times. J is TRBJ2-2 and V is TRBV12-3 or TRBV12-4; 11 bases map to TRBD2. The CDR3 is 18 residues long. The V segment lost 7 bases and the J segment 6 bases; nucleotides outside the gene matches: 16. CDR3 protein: CASNPIAGGIRVAGELFF. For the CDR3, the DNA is TGTGCCAGCAACCCTATAGCGGGGGGGATTAGAGTCGCCGGGGAGCTGTTTTTT.

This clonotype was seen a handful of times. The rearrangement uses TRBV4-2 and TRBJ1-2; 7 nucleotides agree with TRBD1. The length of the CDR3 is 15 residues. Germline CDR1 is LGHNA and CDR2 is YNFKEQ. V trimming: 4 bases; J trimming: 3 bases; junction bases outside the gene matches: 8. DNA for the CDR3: TGTGCCAGCAGCCGGGAAACCGGGACAGACTATGGCTACACCTTC. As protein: CASSRETGTDYGYTF.